This TCR beta chain was documented in a study of metastatic and nonmetastatic thyroid tumors. Findings and caveats of the study: Malignant thyroid tumors reportedly had TCR beta diversity that was significantly higher than in benign nodules, in blood and tumor.

TCRdb recomputed clones from the PCR reads via MiXCR. The sample records 50,000 to 60,000 clones, about a sixth being singletons. Each patient came to thyroid surgery without any prior treatment (of any kind). Many counts were recorded for this clone. The antigen is not known. Source material: blood. The receptor was derived from a female donor with papillary thyroid cancer or a benign thyroid nodule (not recorded which). Some clones in this sample may be carry-over from other donors' samples.

In DNA, the CDR3 is TGTGCCAGCAGCTTAACGTTGGGTGGAAAAGCTTTCTTT. Its protein is CASSLTLGGKAFF. The chain carries TRBV7-3 and TRBJ1-1, with D unresolved. Germline values: CDR1 SGHTA, CDR2 FQGTGA. The V end lost 0 bases, the J end lost 9 bases, and 11 bases lay between the germline ends. This CDR3 spans 13 amino acids.